The entry below gives a single TCR beta chain sequence along with its context. The sample originates from a study of PD-L1 blockade in urothelial cancer. Study-level information: Patients commenced intravenous atezolizumab, 1,200 mg every 3 weeks, at some point between 2012 and 2014. About nine tenths of the roughly 30 patients were men who had bladder-origin urothelial cancer. The authors examined blood 3 weeks (second dose) and 6 weeks after treatment start.

This sample's time point: pretreatment peripheral blood. Using immunoSEQ multiplex PCR, the repertoire was profiled, and TCRdb retains in-frame clones only, with some absent. The sample gives about 63,000 clones, about four fifths of which show up once; around 6% is in the top ten. This clonotype was sampled from a man in his sixties or seventies with urothelial cancer. Specimen: PBMCs, collected around atezolizumab (anti-PD-L1) treatment.

The DNA for the CDR3 is TGTGCCAGCAGCGTAGGATCCACAACCTACGAGCAGTACTTC. This translates into CASSVGSTTYEQYF. The J gene is TRBJ2-7, the V gene TRBV9; D ambiguous. The CDR3 length is 14 residues. Deletions cut 0 bases from V and 2 bases from J, with 9 bases between. Germline loops: CDR1 SGDLS, CDR2 YYNGEE.